The T cell receptor beta chain described here comes from a study of blood T cell repertoires in COVID-19. Study context: Nucleic acid was either cDNA or gDNA, and it came from T cells, B-cell-depleted T cells, or PBMCs.

Only in-frame clones appear in the TCRdb table, and some are missing; sequencing was by immunoSEQ multiplex PCR. The sample records under 300,000 clones, 86% being singletons. The CDR3 sequence is 15 residues long. The V gene end was trimmed by 6 bases and the J gene end by 4 bases; junction bases not matched to a gene: 9. Per germline, CDR1 MNHEY and CDR2 SVGAGI. The sequence derives from a man aged 60 to 69 with acute or convalescent COVID-19. The V call is TRBV6-5, the J call TRBJ1-5, with 7 bases lining up with TRBD1. The sample taken for sequencing was peripheral blood. The CDR3 spells CASRAPTGVNQPQHF. The CDR3 nucleotides read TGTGCCAGCAGGGCGCCAACAGGGGTTAATCAGCCCCAGCATTTT.